These T cell receptor beta chains were read from a single sample in a study of shared clonotypes between healthy human individuals. Sequenced by immunoSEQ multiplex PCR; TCRdb stores in-frame clones only, minus some. Of approximately 530,000 clones listed, about 96% are singletons. The sequencing sample was made of naive CD4+ T cells sorted from blood. These receptors came from a woman aged 25 to 39 in good health. CDR3s include the opening cysteine and the closing phenylalanine or tryptophan. A D gene is named only where the DNA matches it firmly. Clone size is given for some rows only: seen once, a few or many times, or a class if the clone is expanded.

clone_size,v_call,j_call,d_call,cdr3_nt,cdr3_aa
.,TRBV7-9,TRBJ1-1,TRBD1,TGTGCCAGCAGCCTGGGACAGTCGAACACTGAAGCTTTCTTT,CASSLGQSNTEAFF
.,TRBV27,TRBJ2-1,.,TGTGCCAGCAGTGGAAAGGGGCAAAACAATGAGCAGTTCTTC,CASSGKGQNNEQFF
once,TRBV28,TRBJ2-1,TRBD2,TGTGCCAGCAGGGGATACCCGGGGGGGCAGTTCTTC,CASRGYPGGQFF
.,TRBV25-1,TRBJ2-1,TRBD1,TGTGCCAGCACCCAAACAGGGGACCATGAGCAGTTCTTC,CASTQTGDHEQFF
.,TRBV18,TRBJ2-1,TRBD2,TGTGCCAGCTCACAACTACCTAGCGGGAAATATGAGCAGTTCTTC,CASSQLPSGKYEQFF
.,TRBV11-2,TRBJ2-7,TRBD1,TGTGCCAGCAGCGACTCGGACAGGGATGCAATCTACGAGCAGTACTTC,CASSDSDRDAIYEQYF
.,TRBV30,TRBJ2-7,.,TGTGCCTGGAGCGGTATCTTCGGGGCCTACGAGCAGTACTTC,CAWSGIFGAYEQYF
.,TRBV6-1,TRBJ2-3,TRBD2,TGTGCCAGCAGTGAAGTGACGGGAGGATTCACGCAGTATTTT,CASSEVTGGFTQYF
.,TRBV18,TRBJ1-3,.,TGTGCCAGCTCACCATCGGGGGCAACAGGCGGAAACACCATATATTTT,CASSPSGATGGNTIYF
.,TRBV28,TRBJ1-5,TRBD1,TGTGCCAGCAGTTTAAGAGACAGGGTATTACAGCCCCAGCATTTT,CASSLRDRVLQPQHF
.,TRBV7-9,TRBJ2-2,TRBD1,TGTGCCAGCAGGAACCGGGACAGGGGAAACACCGGGGAGCTGTTTTTT,CASRNRDRGNTGELFF
.,TRBV18,TRBJ1-1,.,TGTGCCAGCTCACCACCGGAGAGGAAAGCTTTCTTT,CASSPPERKAFF
.,TRBV19,TRBJ1-3,.,TGTGCCAGTAGTATCAGCTCTGGAAACACCATATATTTT,CASSISSGNTIYF